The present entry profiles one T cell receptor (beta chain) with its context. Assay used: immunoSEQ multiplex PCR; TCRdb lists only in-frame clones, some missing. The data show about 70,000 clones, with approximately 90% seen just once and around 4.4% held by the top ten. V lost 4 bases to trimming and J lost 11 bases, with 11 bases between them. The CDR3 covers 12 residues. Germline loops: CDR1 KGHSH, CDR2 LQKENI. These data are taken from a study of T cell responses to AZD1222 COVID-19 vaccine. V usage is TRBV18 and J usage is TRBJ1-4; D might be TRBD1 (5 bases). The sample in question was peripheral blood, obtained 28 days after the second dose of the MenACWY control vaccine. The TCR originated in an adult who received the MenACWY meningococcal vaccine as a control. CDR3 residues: CASSRGTGKLFF. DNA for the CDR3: TGTGCCAGCTCACGAGGGACCGGGAAACTGTTTTTT.